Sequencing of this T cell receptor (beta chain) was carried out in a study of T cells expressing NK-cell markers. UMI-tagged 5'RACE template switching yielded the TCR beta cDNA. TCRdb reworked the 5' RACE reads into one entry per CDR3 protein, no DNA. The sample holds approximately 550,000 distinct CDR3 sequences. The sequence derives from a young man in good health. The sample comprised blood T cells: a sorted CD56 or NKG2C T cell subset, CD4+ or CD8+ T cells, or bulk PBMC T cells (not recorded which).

CDR3 loop: CASSSGGGGKTQYF. This rearrangement joins TRBV5-1 to TRBJ2-5; checking the TCRdb D call of TRBD1 is not possible without DNA. The germline V gene encodes CDR1 SGHRS and CDR2 YFSETQ. This CDR3 comprises 14 residues.